The 12 T cell receptor beta chains reported below all come from one sample, sequenced in a study of blood T cell repertoires in COVID-19. Some clones are missing from TCRdb's copy, which holds only in-frame ones; the method was immunoSEQ multiplex PCR. The sample holds 130,000 to 150,000 clones, roughly nine tenths seen once. Sequencing was carried out using PBMCs or T cells enriched from blood (not recorded which). The receptors were sampled from a woman aged 40-49 years who had been exposed to COVID-19.

V gene TRBV14 combines with J gene TRBJ2-7; possibly TRBD1 for D (6 bases). CDR1 SGHDN and CDR2 FVKESK come from the germline V gene. The CDR3 is 14 amino acids. Trimming pared 4 bases from V and 5 bases from J, leaving 15 bases between. DNA of the CDR3: TGTGCCAGCAGCCTAAGATTCGGACAGAACGAGCAGTACTTC. This gives the protein CASSLRFGQNEQYF. Together with reference TRBV14 and TRBJ2-7, the CDR3 gives the full variable domain: EAGVTQFPSHSVIEKGQTVTLRCDPISGHDNLYWYRRVMGKEIKFLLHFVKESKQDESGMPNNRFLAERTGGTYSTLKVQPAELEDSGVYFCASSLRFGQNEQYFGPGTRLTVT.

This clone was recorded once. This chain links TRBV6-2 or TRBV6-3 with TRBJ2-7, with 7 bases matching TRBD2. V was pared by 3 bases and J by 3 bases, with 8 bases of the junction left unmatched. The germline V gene encodes CDR1 MNHEY and CDR2 SVGEGT. The CDR3 covers 15 residues. The CDR3 here is CASSYGGDYGYEQYF. As DNA, the CDR3 is TGTGCCAGCAGTTATGGAGGGGACTACGGCTACGAGCAGTACTTC.

The table lists this clone with a count of one. The V and J genes are TRBV19 and TRBJ1-2; D might be TRBD1 (5 bases). Per the germline V gene, CDR1 is LNHDA and CDR2 is SQIVND (reference sequence). This CDR3 has 15 amino acids. V lost 3 bases and J lost 3, with 14 bases in between. The chain's CDR3 is CASSILKGRDYGYTF. The CDR3 DNA follows: TGTGCCAGTAGTATTTTGAAGGGGCGCGACTATGGCTACACCTTC. Full variable domain (missing parts from reference TRBV19 and TRBJ1-2): DGGITQSPKYLFRKEGQNVTLSCEQNLNHDAMYWYRQDPGQGLRLIYYSQIVNDFQKGDIAEGYSVSREKKESFPLTVTSAQKNPTAFYLCASSILKGRDYGYTFGSGTRLTVV.

V is TRBV19 and J is TRBJ1-6, with 7 bases identical to TRBD1. CDR1 is LNHDA and CDR2 is SQIVND in the germline V gene (reference sequence). The CDR3 sequence is 14 residues long. V trimming: 3 bases; J trimming: 11 bases; junction bases outside the gene matches: 7. The CDR3 protein is CASSIGDRTTPLHF. CDR3 nucleotides: TGTGCCAGTAGTATTGGGGACAGAACGACACCCCTCCACTTT.

The J gene is TRBJ1-1, the V gene TRBV7-9; D is perhaps TRBD1 (6 bases). Per the germline V gene, CDR1 is SEHNR and CDR2 is FQNEAQ (reference sequence). Trimming shortened V by 1 base and J by 0 bases, and 9 bases separated the two germline ends. CDR3 length: 15 amino acids. The CDR3 sequence: CASSLEQGLNTEAFF. The CDR3 nucleotides are TGTGCCAGCAGCTTAGAACAGGGTCTGAACACTGAAGCTTTCTTT. The whole variable domain, remainder taken from reference TRBV7-9 and TRBJ1-1, is DTGVSQNPRHKITKRGQNVTFRCDPISEHNRLYWYRQTLGQGPEFLTYFQNEAQLEKSRLLSDRFSAERPKGSFSTLEIQRTEQGDSAMYLCASSLEQGLNTEAFFGQGTRLTVV.

Written as DNA, the CDR3 is TGCAGTGCCGGTTTCGGGGAGCTGTTTTTT. It encodes CSAGFGELFF. V and J are TRBV20-1 and TRBJ2-2; D uncertain. Looked up from germline, CDR1 is DFQATT and CDR2 is SNEGSKA (reference sequence). Trimming cost V 6 bases and J 7 bases, with 6 bases left between them. This CDR3 is built from 10 residues.

The chain uses TRBV6-5 and TRBJ1-1; 7 nucleotides agree with TRBD1. The CDR3 is 15 residues long. Germline values: CDR1 MNHEY, CDR2 SVGAGI. The V and J ends lost 4 bases and 5 bases, in that order; junction bases with no gene match: 10. CDR3: CASSLGTAMITEAFF. In DNA, the CDR3 is TGTGCCAGCAGTTTAGGGACAGCAATGATTACTGAAGCTTTCTTT.

This chain links TRBV6-5 with TRBJ2-1; D is unresolved. Trimming took 5 bases from V and 5 from J, leaving 16 bases between them. CDR3 length: 15 amino acids. Per germline, CDR1 MNHEY and CDR2 SVGAGI. The CDR3 here is CASSTLLTPHNEQFF. CDR3 sequence (DNA): TGTGCCAGCAGTACATTACTAACCCCCCACAATGAGCAGTTCTTC.

The chain combines TRBV7-2 with TRBJ1-2; 7 nucleotides match TRBD1. Germline CDR1 and CDR2: SGHTA and FQGNSA. V trimming: 5 bases; J trimming: 8 bases; junction bases outside the gene matches: 11. This CDR3 is 14 amino acids long. The CDR3 DNA follows: TGTGCCAGCAGCGAAGAGGGGCAGGGGGGCGGCTACACCTTC. Its protein product is CASSEEGQGGGYTF.

J is TRBJ2-7 and V is TRBV19; 7 nucleotides align to TRBD2. Germline V CDR1 and CDR2: LNHDA, SQIVND (reference sequence). The CDR3 extends over 16 amino acids. V shed 5 bases and J 1 base; nucleotides not matched to a gene: 11. As DNA, the CDR3 is TGTGCCAGTAGTCACTCCGGGACTAATCCTTCCTACGAGCAGTACTTC. It translates to CASSHSGTNPSYEQYF.

This chain connects TRBV23-1 to TRBJ2-1; TRBD2 agrees at 9 bases. TRBV23-1 is noted as an ORF with a role that remains uncertain. CDR3 length: 21 residues. V lost 2 bases and J lost 1; bases outside the gene matches: 18. CDR3 in amino acids: CASSQLVPGRVAGESYNEQFF. The DNA of the CDR3 is TGCGCCAGCAGTCAACTTGTACCGGGAAGAGTAGCGGGGGAGTCCTACAATGAGCAGTTCTTC.

The chain links TRBV29-1 to TRBJ1-2; 7 nucleotides line up with TRBD1. The length of the CDR3 is 15 residues. V shed 0 bases and J 8 bases; nucleotides not matched to a gene: 12. Germline CDR1 and CDR2: SQVTM and ANQGSEA. DNA for the CDR3: TGCAGCGTTGAAGAAGTTTCAGGGGGAGGTGGAGGCTACACCTTC. As protein: CSVEEVSGGGGGYTF.